The clone carrying this T cell receptor beta chain was found once. This sample was taken from a study of cytomegalovirus exposure and HLA in healthy donors. Study at large: Researchers previously reported finding roughly 120 million unique TCR beta sequences from about 170 million T cells.

PCR primers comprised 60 Vbeta and 13 Jbeta primers. Study processing details: The authors later counted approximately 80 million unique TCR beta chains, roughly 10 million of them shared. Some clones are missing from TCRdb's copy, which holds only in-frame ones; the method was immunoSEQ multiplex PCR. V and J calls and clone size are as listed in that table; D and trimming were resolved from the DNA. The table lists roughly 150,000 clones, approximately 73% of them singletons. The CDR3 covers 15 residues. Losses at the gene ends were 5 bases for V and 3 bases for J; bases not matched to a gene: 6. CDR1 MDHEN and CDR2 SYDVKM come from the germline V gene.

The sequence was obtained from a woman younger than 30 in good health and CMV-seropositive. The chain links TRBV28 to TRBJ1-2; TRBD1 matches at 10 bases. Sequencing was performed on PBMCs. The CDR3 region is CASSTLTGGYYGYTF. The CDR3 nucleotides read TGTGCCAGCAGTACCTTGACAGGGGGCTACTATGGCTACACCTTC.